Listed below are T cell receptor beta chains from one sample, sequenced in a study of early T cells in non-severe SARS-CoV-2 infection. Each CDR3 protein gets one entry after TCRdb re-called the 5' RACE reads with MiXCR. Seen here are 70,000 to 90,000 distinct CDR3 sequences, about 10% observed once, and the top ten hold roughly 8%. This specimen consisted of whole blood, obtained at baseline. Source of these receptors: an adult who was a healthcare worker with PCR-confirmed SARS-CoV-2 infection or an uninfected control (not recorded which). The CDR3 runs from the conserved cysteine through the conserved F or W. The D gene is left open where the match is weak. Size is omitted from some rows. Given values are once, few, many or a class for expanded clones.

j_gene: TRBJ2-7; abundance: -; d_gene: -; v_gene: TRBV28; CDR3nt: TGTGCCAGCCGGACCGAATACGAGCAGTACTTC; CDR3aa: CASRTEYEQYF
j_gene: TRBJ1-1; abundance: -; d_gene: -; v_gene: TRBV7-9; CDR3nt: TGTGCCAGCAGCCCCCCCGGCCAGATCGGCACTGAAGCTTTCTTT; CDR3aa: CASSPPGQIGTEAFF
j_gene: TRBJ2-7; abundance: many; d_gene: TRBD2; v_gene: TRBV12-3/TRBV12-4; CDR3nt: TGTGCCAGCAGTTTACCTAGCGGGAGCTCCTACGAGCAGTACTTC; CDR3aa: CASSLPSGSSYEQYF
j_gene: TRBJ1-1; abundance: few; d_gene: -; v_gene: TRBV20-1; CDR3nt: TGCAGTGCTAGAGATGGGGCCGCGAACACTGAAGCTTTCTTT; CDR3aa: CSARDGAANTEAFF
j_gene: TRBJ2-2; abundance: many; d_gene: TRBD1; v_gene: TRBV5-4; CDR3nt: TGTGCCAGCAGCAAAAACAGGGGATTGAACACCGGGGAGCTGTTTTTT; CDR3aa: CASSKNRGLNTGELFF
j_gene: TRBJ2-6; abundance: many; d_gene: -; v_gene: TRBV27; CDR3nt: TGTGCCAGCAGTTTTTTTGGGGTGGCTGGGGCCAACGTCCTGACTTTC; CDR3aa: CASSFFGVAGANVLTF
j_gene: TRBJ2-3; abundance: -; d_gene: TRBD1; v_gene: TRBV18; CDR3nt: TGTGCCAGCTCACCCAGGGGGCGCGGAAAAGATACGCAGTATTTT; CDR3aa: CASSPRGRGKDTQYF
j_gene: TRBJ2-3; abundance: -; d_gene: -; v_gene: TRBV4-2; CDR3nt: TGTGCCAGCAGCCAAGGGAAAACTAGCAAGCTTGATACGCAGTATTTT; CDR3aa: CASSQGKTSKLDTQYF
j_gene: TRBJ2-5; abundance: -; d_gene: TRBD1; v_gene: TRBV14; CDR3nt: TGTGCCAGCAGCCGCTATAGGCAGGCAGGGGGCGGAGAGACCCAGTACTTC; CDR3aa: CASSRYRQAGGGETQYF
j_gene: TRBJ2-2; abundance: -; d_gene: -; v_gene: TRBV7-9; CDR3nt: TGTGCCAGCAGCACGGGTATAGGGTCGACCACCGGGGAGCTGTTTTTT; CDR3aa: CASSTGIGSTTGELFF
j_gene: TRBJ1-2; abundance: many; d_gene: TRBD1; v_gene: TRBV29-1; CDR3nt: TGCAGCTTTACCCCCGGGACAGGCTATGGCTACACCTTC; CDR3aa: CSFTPGTGYGYTF
j_gene: TRBJ1-2; abundance: -; d_gene: TRBD1; v_gene: TRBV20-1; CDR3nt: TGCAGTGCTAGAATCAGGGGGGGCTATGGCTACACCTTC; CDR3aa: CSARIRGGYGYTF
j_gene: TRBJ1-1; abundance: -; d_gene: -; v_gene: TRBV28; CDR3nt: TGTGCCAGCAGTTTTTTACTCGACCTAAACACTGAAGCTTTCTTT; CDR3aa: CASSFLLDLNTEAFF
j_gene: TRBJ1-5; abundance: many; d_gene: -; v_gene: TRBV30; CDR3nt: TGTGCCTGGAGTGTGGGGCAGGCTCATCAGCCCCAGCATTTT; CDR3aa: CAWSVGQAHQPQHF
j_gene: TRBJ2-2; abundance: -; d_gene: TRBD1; v_gene: TRBV10-3; CDR3nt: TGTGCCATCAGTGAAAGGTGGGGACAGGGAGCGAACACCGGGGAGCTGTTTTTT; CDR3aa: CAISERWGQGANTGELFF
j_gene: TRBJ2-1; abundance: many; d_gene: -; v_gene: TRBV9; CDR3nt: TGTGCCAGCAGCGTAAATTACAATGAGCAGTTCTTC; CDR3aa: CASSVNYNEQFF
j_gene: TRBJ2-5; abundance: few; d_gene: -; v_gene: TRBV5-4; CDR3nt: TGTGCCAGCAGCCCTGGACTCCAACAAGAGACCCAGTACTTC; CDR3aa: CASSPGLQQETQYF
j_gene: TRBJ2-5; abundance: many; d_gene: -; v_gene: TRBV27; CDR3nt: TGTGCCAGCAGTTTATTTTCCGGCAGAATCGAGACCCAGTACTTC; CDR3aa: CASSLFSGRIETQYF
j_gene: TRBJ1-6; abundance: few; d_gene: -; v_gene: TRBV20-1; CDR3nt: TGCAGTGCTAGCAAGGGGAGCTTGAATTCACCCCTCCACTTT; CDR3aa: CSASKGSLNSPLHF
j_gene: TRBJ1-5; abundance: few; d_gene: TRBD1; v_gene: TRBV6-1; CDR3nt: TGTGCCAGCAGGAGGACAGGGGGCAATCAGCCCCAGCATTTT; CDR3aa: CASRRTGGNQPQHF
j_gene: TRBJ2-2; abundance: -; d_gene: -; v_gene: TRBV27; CDR3nt: TGTGCCAGCACCAGGGTTAGCACCGGGGAGCTGTTTTTT; CDR3aa: CASTRVSTGELFF
j_gene: TRBJ2-1; abundance: -; d_gene: -; v_gene: TRBV6-2/TRBV6-3; CDR3nt: TGTGCCAGCAGCCTGCGGGGCCGGGAGAATGAGCAGTTCTTC; CDR3aa: CASSLRGRENEQFF
j_gene: TRBJ2-5; abundance: many; d_gene: TRBD2; v_gene: TRBV7-2; CDR3nt: TGTGCCAGCAAGCGGGGACTCCACCTCCCGGAGACCCAGTACTTC; CDR3aa: CASKRGLHLPETQYF
j_gene: TRBJ2-7; abundance: few; d_gene: TRBD2; v_gene: TRBV20-1; CDR3nt: TGCAGTGCTAGTCCACCGGGACTAGCTTACGAGCAGTACTTC; CDR3aa: CSASPPGLAYEQYF
j_gene: TRBJ2-5; abundance: many; d_gene: -; v_gene: TRBV7-9; CDR3nt: TGTGCCAGCAGCTTAGGGCCCAGGAAAGAGACCCAGTACTTC; CDR3aa: CASSLGPRKETQYF
j_gene: TRBJ1-1; abundance: few; d_gene: -; v_gene: TRBV25-1; CDR3nt: TGTGCCAGCAGTGAGGATGGTGAAGCTTTCTTT; CDR3aa: CASSEDGEAFF
j_gene: TRBJ1-2; abundance: -; d_gene: -; v_gene: TRBV7-2; CDR3nt: TGTGCCAGCAGCTCCCCCGGCCGATTCTATGGCTACACCTTC; CDR3aa: CASSSPGRFYGYTF
j_gene: TRBJ2-3; abundance: few; d_gene: -; v_gene: TRBV20-1; CDR3nt: TGCAGTGTGATGCCGGGCGGACGCACAGATACGCAGTATTTT; CDR3aa: CSVMPGGRTDTQYF
j_gene: TRBJ2-1; abundance: few; d_gene: TRBD2; v_gene: TRBV9; CDR3nt: TGTGCCAGCAGCGCCGGACTAGCGGGAGGCGATGAGCAGTTCTTC; CDR3aa: CASSAGLAGGDEQFF
j_gene: TRBJ2-7; abundance: few; d_gene: TRBD1; v_gene: TRBV18; CDR3nt: TGTGCCAGCTCACGGGAGACAGGGGGCTTTTACGAGCAGTACTTC; CDR3aa: CASSRETGGFYEQYF
j_gene: TRBJ1-1; abundance: -; d_gene: -; v_gene: TRBV10-3; CDR3nt: TGTGCCATCAGTGACAGAGATATGAACACTGAAGCTTTCTTT; CDR3aa: CAISDRDMNTEAFF
j_gene: TRBJ1-2; abundance: few; d_gene: TRBD1; v_gene: TRBV20-1; CDR3nt: TGCAGTGCTTCTAATACGGGACAGACTAACTATGGCTACACCTTC; CDR3aa: CSASNTGQTNYGYTF
j_gene: TRBJ2-7; abundance: few; d_gene: -; v_gene: TRBV14; CDR3nt: TGTGCCAGCAGCCAAAGACTCGGAGAGCAGTACTTC; CDR3aa: CASSQRLGEQYF
j_gene: TRBJ2-1; abundance: few; d_gene: -; v_gene: TRBV7-9; CDR3nt: TGTGCCAGCAGCAAAGGTGAGAGCTCCTACAATGAGCAGTTCTTC; CDR3aa: CASSKGESSYNEQFF
j_gene: TRBJ1-2; abundance: many; d_gene: -; v_gene: TRBV6-1; CDR3nt: TGTGCCAGCATGGAGGGAGGCCTCTATGGCTACACCTTC; CDR3aa: CASMEGGLYGYTF
j_gene: TRBJ2-7; abundance: -; d_gene: TRBD2; v_gene: TRBV12-3/TRBV12-4; CDR3nt: TGTGCCAGCAGTTCCTCTAGCGGGTACGAGCAGTACTTC; CDR3aa: CASSSSSGYEQYF
j_gene: TRBJ1-2; abundance: many; d_gene: -; v_gene: TRBV28; CDR3nt: TGTGCCAGCAGCCTAGGGACACTCTATGGCTACACCTTC; CDR3aa: CASSLGTLYGYTF
j_gene: TRBJ1-5; abundance: few; d_gene: -; v_gene: TRBV5-1; CDR3nt: TGCGCCAGCAGCTTTGCGGATCATCGGCTCTATAGCAATCAGCCCCAGCATTTT; CDR3aa: CASSFADHRLYSNQPQHF
j_gene: TRBJ1-2; abundance: few; d_gene: -; v_gene: TRBV20-1; CDR3nt: TGCAGTGCCCTACCGGCTGGGCAGGCCGGACCAGGAGGGGGCTACACCTTC; CDR3aa: CSALPAGQAGPGGGYTF
j_gene: TRBJ2-7; abundance: -; d_gene: -; v_gene: TRBV9; CDR3nt: TGTGCCAGCAGCGCCGATCTACAACTGGGCGAGCAGTACTTC; CDR3aa: CASSADLQLGEQYF
j_gene: TRBJ2-2; abundance: few; d_gene: -; v_gene: TRBV7-3; CDR3nt: TGTGCCAGCAGCTCCACTAGTTATGGCGGGGAGCTGTTTTTT; CDR3aa: CASSSTSYGGELFF
j_gene: TRBJ2-7; abundance: few; d_gene: -; v_gene: TRBV5-1; CDR3nt: TGCGCCAGCAGGAGAGATTCCCACCCAACCTACGAGCAGTACTTC; CDR3aa: CASRRDSHPTYEQYF
j_gene: TRBJ2-1; abundance: few; d_gene: -; v_gene: TRBV4-1; CDR3nt: TGCGCCAGCAACCAAGAGGGGGGAGGGGCCTACAATGAGCAGTTCTTC; CDR3aa: CASNQEGGGAYNEQFF
j_gene: TRBJ1-1; abundance: -; d_gene: -; v_gene: TRBV7-9; CDR3nt: TGTGCCAGCAGCGAAATCGGCGGGCCCGTTAAATTGGTAGCTTTCTTT; CDR3aa: CASSEIGGPVKLVAFF
j_gene: TRBJ2-1; abundance: few; d_gene: TRBD2; v_gene: TRBV7-2; CDR3nt: TGTGCCAGCAGCTCACCCGGGACTAGCTATGAGCAGTTCTTC; CDR3aa: CASSSPGTSYEQFF